This T cell receptor beta chain was captured in a study of blood T cells in healthy people across ages. PCR was performed a second time for 7 to 11 cycles using a sample-barcoded 5' primer and a J-beta primer mix. Each CDR3 protein gets one entry after TCRdb re-called the 5' RACE reads with MiXCR. The repertoire consists of around 700,000 distinct CDR3 sequences, with just under 25% occurring once and the leading ten covering around 9.2%. About this clonotype itself: No antigen is known for it.

The study, taken as a whole, reports: Diversity was estimated from one million T cells, and these estimates were considered underestimates.

These data were also reused for a study on T cells of mothers and their children.

Sequenced sample: blood. This receptor was identified in a boy aged 5-17 years in good health.

The CDR3 loop reads CATAPSHKETQYF. In DNA, the CDR3 is TGCGCCACCGCTCCATCGCACAAAGAGACCCAGTACTTC. This chain uses TRBV5-1 with TRBJ2-5, with unresolved D. This CDR3 has 13 amino acids. CDR1 is SGHRS, CDR2 YFSETQ, per germline. The V and J ends lost 9 bases and 3 bases respectively, with 15 bases between them.